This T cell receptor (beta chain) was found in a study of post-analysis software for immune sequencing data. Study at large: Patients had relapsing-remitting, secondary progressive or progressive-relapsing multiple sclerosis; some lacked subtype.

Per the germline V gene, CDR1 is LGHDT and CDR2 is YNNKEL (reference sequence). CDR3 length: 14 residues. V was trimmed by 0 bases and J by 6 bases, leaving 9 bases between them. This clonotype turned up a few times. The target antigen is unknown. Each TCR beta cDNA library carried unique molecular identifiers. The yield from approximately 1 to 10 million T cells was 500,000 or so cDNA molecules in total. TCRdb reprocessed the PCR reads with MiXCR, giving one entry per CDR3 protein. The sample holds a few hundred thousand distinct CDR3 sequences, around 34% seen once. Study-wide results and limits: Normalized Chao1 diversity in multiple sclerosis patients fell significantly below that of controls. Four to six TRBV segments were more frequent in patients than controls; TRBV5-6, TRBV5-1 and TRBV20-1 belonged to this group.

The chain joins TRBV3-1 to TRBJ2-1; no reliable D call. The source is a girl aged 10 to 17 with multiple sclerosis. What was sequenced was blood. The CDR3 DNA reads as TGTGCCAGCAGCCAAGAGGTGACTGGCAATGAGCAGTTCTTC. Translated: CASSQEVTGNEQFF.